The clone carrying this T cell receptor (beta chain) was seen more than once but under ten times. Collection of around 10 milliliters of peripheral blood was performed for each donor. Isolation of PBMCs gave at least 7 million cells per sample. Total RNA was extracted at no less than 5.5 micrograms per sample. The sample comes from a study of blood T cells in healthy people across ages. The use of a sample-barcoded 5' primer and a J-beta primer mix characterized a second PCR of 7 to 11 cycles. Each sample yielded at least 2.5 million CDR3-containing paired-end reads. TCRdb re-derived calls from the 5' RACE reads in MiXCR, one entry per CDR3 protein. Of 1,500,000 or so distinct CDR3 sequences in the sample, approximately 42% were seen once. V trimming: 0 bases; J trimming: 12 bases; junction bases outside the gene matches: 8. This CDR3 comprises 16 residues.

The specimen was blood. This receptor was identified in a woman aged 18-30 years in good health. The gene calls are TRBV12-3 or TRBV12-4 and TRBJ2-1; 13 bases line up with TRBD2. CDR3 residues: CASSLAGTSGVVGQFF. In nucleotides, the CDR3 is TGTGCCAGCAGTTTAGCTGGGACTAGCGGGGTGGTCGGGCAGTTCTTC.